Below are 7 T cell receptor beta chains sequenced from a single sample in a study of blood T cell repertoires in COVID-19. This table comes from immunoSEQ multiplex PCR, and its TCRdb copy is limited to in-frame clones, with some not included. The data contain over 100,000 clones, roughly 85% of them singletons. The sample comprised peripheral blood. Receptor source: a woman aged 60 to 75 with acute or convalescent COVID-19.

This clone was counted a few times. The genes are TRBV21-1 and TRBJ1-5; the table's D gene call, TRBD1, was not cross checked with the DNA. TRBV21-1 is shown as a pseudogene. The CDR3 totals 15 residues. The CDR3 here is CASSPGTASNQPQHF. The CDR3 DNA sequence: TGTGCCAGCAGCCCCGGGACAGCTAGCAATCAGCCCCAGCATTTT.

The chain links TRBV7-8 to TRBJ2-3; TRBD1 aligns across 9 bases. J lost 2 bases, V lost 1 base, and 4 bases had no gene match. Germline CDR1 SGHVS, CDR2 FQNEAQ. The CDR3 consists of 16 residues. CDR3: CASSLDRTGVTDTQYF. The CDR3 nucleotides read TGTGCCAGCAGCTTAGATAGGACAGGGGTCACAGATACGCAGTATTTT. Together with reference TRBV7-8 and TRBJ2-3, the CDR3 gives the full variable domain: GAGVSQSPRYKVAKRGQDVALRCDPISGHVSLFWYQQALGQGPEFLTYFQNEAQLDKSGLPSDRFFAERPEGSVSTLKIQRTQQEDSAVYLCASSLDRTGVTDTQYFGPGTRLTVL.

The V and J genes are TRBV7-2 and TRBJ2-4; D perhaps matches TRBD1 (7 bases). CDR1 is SGHTA and CDR2 is FQGNSA in the germline V gene. The CDR3 loop spans 15 amino acids. The V gene lost 2 bases and the J gene lost 11 bases, with 19 bases spanning the gap. DNA for the CDR3: TGTGCCAGCAGCTTATACAGGGGCGCGGGGAGCGTTCAGTACTTC. It codes for CASSLYRGAGSVQYF.

The rearrangement links TRBV24-1 to TRBJ2-1, with D possibly TRBD1 on 6 matching bases. The CDR3 runs 14 residues. Germline V gene lookup returns CDR1 KGHDR and CDR2 SFDVKD. V was cut by 9 bases and J by 5 bases, with 16 bases left in between. The DNA for the CDR3 is TGTGCCACCTCCTCAGCCGGGACAAACAATGAGCAGTTCTTC. This encodes CATSSAGTNNEQFF.

This rearrangement joins TRBV11-1 to TRBJ2-5; 8 bases align to TRBD2. CDR1 is SGHAT, CDR2 FQDESV, per germline (reference sequence). This CDR3 is 13 amino acids long. V shed 5 bases and J 3 bases; nucleotides not matched to a gene: 2. CDR3 in DNA: TGTGCCAGCAGCCCCGGGAGGGAAGAGACCCAGTACTTC. Its translation is CASSPGREETQYF. The full variable domain, completed using reference TRBV11-1 and TRBJ2-5, is EAEVAQSPRYKITEKSQAVAFWCDPISGHATLYWYRQILGQGPELLVQFQDESVVDDSQLPKDRFSAERLKGVDSTLKIQPAELGDSAMYLCASSPGREETQYFGPGTRLLVL.

The chain joins TRBV9 to TRBJ1-1; TRBD1 matches at 8 bases. The trim removed 4 bases at V and 2 bases at J, leaving 4 bases unmatched. Germline CDR1 SGDLS, CDR2 YYNGEE. The CDR3 is 14 amino acids. This CDR3 is CASSLQGGNTEAFF. In nucleotides, the CDR3 is TGTGCCAGCAGCTTACAGGGGGGAAACACTGAAGCTTTCTTT.

The chain employs TRBV10-1 and TRBJ1-1, with D perhaps matching TRBD1 (5 bases). The V gene's germline CDR1 is WNHNN and CDR2 SYGVQD (reference sequence). Trimming stripped 4 bases from V and 3 bases from J, with 12 bases between. This CDR3 is 14 amino acids long. CDR3 in DNA: TGCGCCAGCAGTGCCCAGGGTGGGGACACTGAAGCTTTCTTT. Amino acids: CASSAQGGDTEAFF.